This TCR beta chain is drawn from a study of cytomegalovirus exposure and HLA in healthy donors. Primers: 60 Vbeta forward and 13 Jbeta reverse. TCRdb keeps only in-frame clones here, not all; method: immunoSEQ multiplex PCR. Seen in this sample are approximately 190,000 clones; the ten most common clones hold 6.5%. The specimen sequenced was PBMCs. The TCR sequence derives from a man aged 30-40 years in good health and CMV-seronegative.

CDR3 nucleotide sequence: TGTGCCAGCAGTTGGACGTTACGGGGGGACTATGGCTACACCTTC. Its translation is CASSWTLRGDYGYTF. The chain joins TRBV28 to TRBJ1-2; TRBD1 might be the D (5 bases). The length of the CDR3 is 15 residues. V was trimmed by 4 bases and J by 3 bases, leaving 15 bases between them. Looked up from germline, CDR1 is MDHEN and CDR2 is SYDVKM.